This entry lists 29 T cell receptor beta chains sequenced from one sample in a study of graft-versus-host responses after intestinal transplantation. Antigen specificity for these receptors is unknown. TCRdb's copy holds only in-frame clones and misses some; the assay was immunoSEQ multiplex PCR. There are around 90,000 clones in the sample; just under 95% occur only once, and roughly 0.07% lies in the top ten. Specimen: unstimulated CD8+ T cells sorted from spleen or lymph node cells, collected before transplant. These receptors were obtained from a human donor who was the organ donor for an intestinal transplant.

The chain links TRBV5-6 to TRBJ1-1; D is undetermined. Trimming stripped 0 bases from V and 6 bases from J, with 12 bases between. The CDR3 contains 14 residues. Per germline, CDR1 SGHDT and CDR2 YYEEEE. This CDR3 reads CASSLGLIEAEAFF. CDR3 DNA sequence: TGTGCCAGCAGCTTGGGTCTAATTGAGGCTGAAGCTTTCTTT. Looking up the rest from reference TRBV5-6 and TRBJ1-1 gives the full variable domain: DAGVTQSPTHLIKTRGQQVTLRCSPKSGHDTVSWYQQALGQGPQFIFQYYEEEERQRGNFPDRFSGHQFPNYSSELNVNALLLGDSALYLCASSLGLIEAEAFFGQGTRLTVV.

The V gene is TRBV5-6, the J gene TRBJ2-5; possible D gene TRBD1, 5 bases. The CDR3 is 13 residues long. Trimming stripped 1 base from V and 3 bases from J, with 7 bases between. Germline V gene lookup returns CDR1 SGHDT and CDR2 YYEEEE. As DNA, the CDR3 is TGTGCCAGCAGCTTGTGGGGCGAAGAGACCCAGTACTTC. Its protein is CASSLWGEETQYF.

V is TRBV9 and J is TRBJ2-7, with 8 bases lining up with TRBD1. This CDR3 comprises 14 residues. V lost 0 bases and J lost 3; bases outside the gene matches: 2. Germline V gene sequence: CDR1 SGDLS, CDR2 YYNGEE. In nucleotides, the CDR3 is TGTGCCAGCAGCGTAGGCGGACAGGGCTACGAGCAGTACTTC. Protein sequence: CASSVGGQGYEQYF.

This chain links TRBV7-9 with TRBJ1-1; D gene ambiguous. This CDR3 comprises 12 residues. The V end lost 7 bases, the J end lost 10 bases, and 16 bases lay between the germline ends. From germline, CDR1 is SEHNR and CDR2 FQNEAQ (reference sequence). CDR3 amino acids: CASTLAGQRAFF. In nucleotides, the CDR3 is TGTGCCAGCACCCTAGCGGGCCAACGAGCTTTCTTT.

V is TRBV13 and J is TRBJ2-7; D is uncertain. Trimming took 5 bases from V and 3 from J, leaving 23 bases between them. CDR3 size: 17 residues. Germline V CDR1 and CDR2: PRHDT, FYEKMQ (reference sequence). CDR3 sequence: CASSPYRVTKTNYEQYF. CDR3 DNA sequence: TGTGCCAGCAGCCCATACCGCGTTACCAAAACGAACTACGAGCAGTACTTC.

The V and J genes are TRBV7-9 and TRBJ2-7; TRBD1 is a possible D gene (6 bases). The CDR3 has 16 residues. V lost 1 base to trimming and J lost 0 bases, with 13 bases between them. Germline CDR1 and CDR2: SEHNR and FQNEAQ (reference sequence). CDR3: CASSLGKQGFSYEQYF. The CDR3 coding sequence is TGTGCCAGCAGCTTAGGGAAACAGGGTTTCTCCTACGAGCAGTACTTC.

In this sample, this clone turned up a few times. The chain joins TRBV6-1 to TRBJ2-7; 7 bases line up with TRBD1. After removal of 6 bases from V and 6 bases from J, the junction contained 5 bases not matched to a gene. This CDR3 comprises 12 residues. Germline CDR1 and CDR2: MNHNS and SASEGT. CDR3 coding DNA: TGTGCCAGCAGAGACGACAGGGCCGAGCAGTACTTC. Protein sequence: CASRDDRAEQYF.

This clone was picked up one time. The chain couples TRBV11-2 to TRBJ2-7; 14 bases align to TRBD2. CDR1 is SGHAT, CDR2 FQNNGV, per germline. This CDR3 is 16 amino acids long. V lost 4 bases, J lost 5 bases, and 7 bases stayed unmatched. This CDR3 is CASSSPGLAGVHEQYF. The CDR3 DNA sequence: TGTGCCAGCAGCTCACCGGGACTAGCGGGGGTCCACGAGCAGTACTTC. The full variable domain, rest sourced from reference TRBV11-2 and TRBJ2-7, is EAGVAQSPRYKIIEKRQSVAFWCNPISGHATLYWYQQILGQGPKLLIQFQNNGVVDDSQLPKDRFSAERLKGVDSTLKIQPAKLEDSAVYLCASSSPGLAGVHEQYFGPGTRLTVT.

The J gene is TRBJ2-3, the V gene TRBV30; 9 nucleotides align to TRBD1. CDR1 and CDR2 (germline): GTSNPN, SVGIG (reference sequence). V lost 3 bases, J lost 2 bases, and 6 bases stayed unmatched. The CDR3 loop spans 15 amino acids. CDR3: CAWRSGQGNTDTQYF. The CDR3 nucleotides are TGTGCCTGGAGATCAGGACAGGGGAACACAGATACGCAGTATTTT. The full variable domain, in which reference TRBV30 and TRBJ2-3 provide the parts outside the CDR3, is SQTIHQWPATLVQPVGSPLSLECTVEGTSNPNLYWYRQAAGRGLQLLFYSVGIGQISSEVPQNLSASRPQDRQFILSSKKLLLSDSGFYLCAWRSGQGNTDTQYFGPGTRLTVL.

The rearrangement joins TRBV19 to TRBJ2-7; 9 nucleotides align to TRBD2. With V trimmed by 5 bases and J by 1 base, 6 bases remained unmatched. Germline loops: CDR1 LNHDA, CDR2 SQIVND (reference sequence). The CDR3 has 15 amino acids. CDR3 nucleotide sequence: TGTGCCAGTAGTGTTAGCGGGAGTACATCCTACGAGCAGTACTTC. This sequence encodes CASSVSGSTSYEQYF.

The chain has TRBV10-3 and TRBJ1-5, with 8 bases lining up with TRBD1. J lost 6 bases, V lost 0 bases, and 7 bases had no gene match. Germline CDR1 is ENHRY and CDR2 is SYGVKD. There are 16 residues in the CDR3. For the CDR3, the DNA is TGTGCCATCAGTGAGTCGGACAGGGCTTGGGGTCAGCCCCAGCATTTT. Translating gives CAISESDRAWGQPQHF.

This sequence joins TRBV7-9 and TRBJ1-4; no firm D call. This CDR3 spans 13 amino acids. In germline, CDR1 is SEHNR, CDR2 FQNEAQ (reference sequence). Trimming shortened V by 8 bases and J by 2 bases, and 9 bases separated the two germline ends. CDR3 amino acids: CASCGETNEKLFF. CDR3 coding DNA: TGTGCCAGCTGTGGGGAGACTAATGAAAAACTGTTTTTT.

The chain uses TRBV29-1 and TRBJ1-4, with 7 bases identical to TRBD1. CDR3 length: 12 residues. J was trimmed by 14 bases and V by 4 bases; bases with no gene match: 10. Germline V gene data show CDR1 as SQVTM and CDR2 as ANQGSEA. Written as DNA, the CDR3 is TGCAGCGTTGGTGACAGGGCCGGCGGTCTGTTTTTT. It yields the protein CSVGDRAGGLFF.

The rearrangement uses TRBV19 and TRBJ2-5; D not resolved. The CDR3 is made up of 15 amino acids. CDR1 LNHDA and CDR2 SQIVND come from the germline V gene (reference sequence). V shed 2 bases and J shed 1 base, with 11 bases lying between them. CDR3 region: CASSISFCCQETQYF. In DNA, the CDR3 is TGTGCCAGTAGTATATCTTTTTGTTGCCAAGAGACCCAGTACTTC.

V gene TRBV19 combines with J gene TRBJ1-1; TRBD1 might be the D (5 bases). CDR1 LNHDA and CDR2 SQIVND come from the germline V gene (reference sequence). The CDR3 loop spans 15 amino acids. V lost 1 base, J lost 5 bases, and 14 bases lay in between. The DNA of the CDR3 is TGTGCCAGTAGTATAGTCGGCAGGGCTGGGACTGAAGCTTTCTTT. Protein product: CASSIVGRAGTEAFF.

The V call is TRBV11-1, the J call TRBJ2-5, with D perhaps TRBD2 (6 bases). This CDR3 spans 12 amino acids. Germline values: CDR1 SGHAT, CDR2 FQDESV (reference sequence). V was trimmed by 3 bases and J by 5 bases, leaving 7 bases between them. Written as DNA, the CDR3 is TGTGCCAGCAGCTTGGAGGGGGAGACCCAGTACTTC. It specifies CASSLEGETQYF.

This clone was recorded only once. For the CDR3, the DNA is TGCGCCAGCAGCCAAGAAAGACAGCTTCCTGAAGCTTTCTTT. Translation gives CASSQERQLPEAFF. The chain uses TRBV4-1 and TRBJ1-1, with TRBD1 as a possible D gene (5 bases). The V and J ends lost 0 bases and 6 bases respectively, with 11 bases between them. Germline V CDR1 and CDR2: MGHRA, YSYEKL. The CDR3 contains 14 residues.

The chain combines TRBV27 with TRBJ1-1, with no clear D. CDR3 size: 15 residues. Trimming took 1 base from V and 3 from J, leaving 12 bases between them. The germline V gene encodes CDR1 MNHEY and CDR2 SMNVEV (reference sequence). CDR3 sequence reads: CASSLFSTGYTEAFF. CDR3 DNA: TGTGCCAGCAGTTTATTTAGTACCGGGTACACTGAAGCTTTCTTT.

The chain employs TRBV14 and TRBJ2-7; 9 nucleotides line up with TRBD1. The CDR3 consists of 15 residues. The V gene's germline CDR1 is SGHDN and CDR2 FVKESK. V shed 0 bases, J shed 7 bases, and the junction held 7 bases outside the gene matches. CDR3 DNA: TGTGCCAGCAGCCAAGAGGGACAGGGCGTCGGAGAGCAGTACTTC. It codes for CASSQEGQGVGEQYF.

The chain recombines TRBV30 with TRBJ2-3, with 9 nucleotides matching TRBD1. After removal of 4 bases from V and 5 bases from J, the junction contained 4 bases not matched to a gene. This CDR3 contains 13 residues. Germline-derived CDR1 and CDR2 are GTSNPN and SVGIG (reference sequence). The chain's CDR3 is CAWNRGQGDTQYF. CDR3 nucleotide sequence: TGTGCCTGGAACAGGGGGCAGGGAGATACGCAGTATTTT.

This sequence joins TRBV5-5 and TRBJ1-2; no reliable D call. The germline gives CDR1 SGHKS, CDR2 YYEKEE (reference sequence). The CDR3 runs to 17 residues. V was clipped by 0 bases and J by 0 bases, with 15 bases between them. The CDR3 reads CASSLVAENSANYGYTF. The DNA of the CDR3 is TGTGCCAGCAGCTTGGTCGCAGAAAATTCAGCTAACTATGGCTACACCTTC.

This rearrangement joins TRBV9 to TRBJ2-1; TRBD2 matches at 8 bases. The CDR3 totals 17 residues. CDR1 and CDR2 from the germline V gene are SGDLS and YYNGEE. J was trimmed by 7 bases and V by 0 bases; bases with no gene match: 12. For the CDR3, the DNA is TGTGCCAGCAGCGTAGACAGCGGGGGCTTCTATATTAATGAGCAGTTCTTC. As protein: CASSVDSGGFYINEQFF.

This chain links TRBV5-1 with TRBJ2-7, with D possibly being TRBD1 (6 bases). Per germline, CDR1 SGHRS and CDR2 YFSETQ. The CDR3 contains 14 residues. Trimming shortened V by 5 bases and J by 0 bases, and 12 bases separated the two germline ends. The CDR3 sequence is CASSSRTASYEQYF. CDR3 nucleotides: TGCGCCAGCAGTTCTAGGACAGCCTCCTACGAGCAGTACTTC.

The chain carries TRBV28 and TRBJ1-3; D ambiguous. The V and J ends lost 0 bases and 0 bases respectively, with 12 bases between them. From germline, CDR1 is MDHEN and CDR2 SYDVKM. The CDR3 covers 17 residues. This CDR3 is CASSLWGEDVSGNTIYF. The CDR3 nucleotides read TGTGCCAGCAGTTTATGGGGAGAGGACGTCTCTGGAAACACCATATATTTT.

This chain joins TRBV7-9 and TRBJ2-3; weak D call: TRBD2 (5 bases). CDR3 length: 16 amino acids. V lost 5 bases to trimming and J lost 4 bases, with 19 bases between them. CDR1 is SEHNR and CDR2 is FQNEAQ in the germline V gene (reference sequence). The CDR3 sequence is CASSVDYRYLPDTQYF. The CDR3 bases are TGTGCCAGCAGCGTTGACTACCGATACCTCCCAGATACGCAGTATTTT.

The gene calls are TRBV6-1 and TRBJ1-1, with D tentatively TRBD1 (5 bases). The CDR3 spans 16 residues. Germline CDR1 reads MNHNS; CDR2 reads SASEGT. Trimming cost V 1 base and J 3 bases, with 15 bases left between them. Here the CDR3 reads CASSEVWGVLDTEAFF. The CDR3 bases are TGTGCCAGCAGTGAAGTTTGGGGGGTCTTGGACACTGAAGCTTTCTTT.

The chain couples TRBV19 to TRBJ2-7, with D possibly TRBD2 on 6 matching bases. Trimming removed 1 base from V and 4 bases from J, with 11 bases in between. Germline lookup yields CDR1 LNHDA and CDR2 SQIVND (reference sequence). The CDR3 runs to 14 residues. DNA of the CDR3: TGTGCCAGTAGTATAGGGGGACTGTCTTACGAGCAGTACTTC. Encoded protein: CASSIGGLSYEQYF. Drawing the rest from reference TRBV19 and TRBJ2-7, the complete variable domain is DGGITQSPKYLFRKEGQNVTLSCEQNLNHDAMYWYRQDPGQGLRLIYYSQIVNDFQKGDIAEGYSVSREKKESFPLTVTSAQKNPTAFYLCASSIGGLSYEQYFGPGTRLTVT.

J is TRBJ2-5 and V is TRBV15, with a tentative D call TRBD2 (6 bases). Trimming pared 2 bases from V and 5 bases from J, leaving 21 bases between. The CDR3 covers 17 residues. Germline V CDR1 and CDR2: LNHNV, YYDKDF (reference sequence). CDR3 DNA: TGTGCCACCAGCAGACTCTCGGGCGGGATGGCCGGGGAGACCCAGTACTTC. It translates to CATSRLSGGMAGETQYF. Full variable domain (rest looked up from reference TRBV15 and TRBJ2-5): DAMVIQNPRYQVTQFGKPVTLSCSQTLNHNVMYWYQQKSSQAPKLLFHYYDKDFNNEADTPDNFQSRRPNTSFCFLDIRSPGLGDTAMYLCATSRLSGGMAGETQYFGPGTRLLVL.

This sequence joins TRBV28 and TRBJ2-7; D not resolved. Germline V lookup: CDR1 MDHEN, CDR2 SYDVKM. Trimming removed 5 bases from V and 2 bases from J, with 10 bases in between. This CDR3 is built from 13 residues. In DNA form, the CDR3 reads TGTGCCAGCAGTGTGACTCTTACCTACGAGCAGTACTTC. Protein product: CASSVTLTYEQYF.